This T cell receptor (beta chain) was identified during a study of blood T cell repertoires in COVID-19. The overall study: Some COVID-19 samples were acute and others convalescent; all came from the United States, Italy and Spain. Nucleic acid was either cDNA or gDNA, and it came from T cells, B-cell-depleted T cells, or PBMCs.

This clone was observed a few times. In the authors' workflow: Reference gene primer amplification gave estimated nucleated cell counts. Produced via immunoSEQ multiplex PCR; TCRdb's table is partial and in-frame only. The D gene and trimming were derived from the DNA, and the V and J assignments and clone size from that table. The sample includes 200,000 to 250,000 clones, roughly 80% of them seen just once. Germline V gives CDR1 SGHTS, CDR2 YDEGEE. The CDR3 runs to 15 residues. Trimming at V came to 0 bases and at J to 4 bases, leaving 2 bases not matched to a gene. This TCR was sampled from a woman aged 18-30 years with acute or convalescent COVID-19. Material for sequencing was peripheral blood. The chain joins TRBV5-8 to TRBJ1-1; 11 bases are shared with TRBD1. The CDR3 protein is CASSLVGTGGTEAFF. The CDR3 nucleotides read TGTGCCAGCAGCTTGGTCGGGACAGGGGGCACTGAAGCTTTCTTT.